The present T cell receptor (beta chain) was sequenced within a study of human T cells and chemical hapten exposure. The CDR3 runs to 15 residues. V was pared by 7 bases and J by 4 bases, with 17 bases between. The germline V gene has CDR1 SGHTA and CDR2 FQGNSA. There are many counts of this clonotype. Its antigen is as yet unknown. In the original analysis: A per-sample median of roughly 96,000 TCRs was observed, with a range of about 23,224 to 750,000. TCRdb reprocessed the RACE reads with MiXCR, giving one entry per CDR3 protein. In this record, the V and J calls reflect TCRdb's handling and not the investigators' own analysis. The table has tens of thousands of distinct CDR3 sequences, approximately 13% seen once; the top ten hold approximately 6%. Whole-study results and caveats: Expanded TCRs made up significantly more big CDR3 similarity clusters than controls did. TCRs above 1 in 1000 frequency stayed constant with DPC sensitization.

Time point noted: pre-sensitization, week 0. Noted treatment: therapeutic diphenylcyclopropenone sensitization with weekly scalp DPC. The chain is built from TRBV7-2 and TRBJ1-5, with D perhaps matching TRBD1 (6 bases). Material: whole blood, obtained in connection with sensitization to the hapten diphenylcyclopropenone (DPC). The TCR was taken from a woman in her twenties or thirties with alopecia areata. Some clones in this sample may be carry-over from other donors' samples. The CDR3 DNA follows: TGTGCCAGCACCCCAGGCACAGGGACTAATCAGCCCCAGCATTTT. Translating gives CASTPGTGTNQPQHF.